A selection of T cell receptor beta chains follows, all from one sample in a study of spatial heterogeneity in lung cancer. Each CDR3 protein is one row after TCRdb ran MiXCR on the 5' RACE reads. The sample has 15,000 to 20,000 distinct CDR3 sequences, about 6.5% seen once. Sequencing used lung tumor tissue, obtained at surgery. The receptor source for this set is a female donor with early-stage non-small cell lung cancer. Each CDR3 is given without its conserved first and last residue. Fields, in order: clone size, J gene, V gene, CDR3 protein. Size is stated for part of the rows, as once, few or many counts, or as a class when the clone is expanded.

many TRBJ1-2 TRBV6-2/TRBV6-3 ASSLRRGYGYT
few TRBJ2-5 TRBV2 ASLGQQETQY
many TRBJ2-1 TRBV7-2 ASSLDASGGVNEQF
many TRBJ1-5 TRBV6-2/TRBV6-3 ASSHKAGGSNQPQH
. TRBJ2-3 TRBV2 ASSEWRADTDTQY
many TRBJ2-7 TRBV2 ASKEGPYEQY
medium-sized TRBJ1-2 TRBV7-3 ASSNGPNYGYT
many TRBJ2-3 TRBV2 ASSGGPGTQY
many TRBJ1-5 TRBV19 ASSIDPVTGGNQPQH
many TRBJ1-2 TRBV6-2/TRBV6-3 ASSYTHRGRAEGYT
many TRBJ2-2 TRBV9 ASSGSGTGIGELF
many TRBJ2-1 TRBV9 ASSSQDREDEQF
many TRBJ2-1 TRBV2 ASTVYDEQF
many TRBJ1-1 TRBV10-3 AISELGSVTEAF
medium-sized TRBJ1-1 TRBV20-1 SAVEGANTEAF
many TRBJ2-5 TRBV29-1 SALPTGFGTQY
few TRBJ2-1 TRBV7-2 ASSLSAVTYNEQF
many TRBJ2-1 TRBV11-3 ASSPRGSGGDLSYNEQF
many TRBJ2-1 TRBV7-6 ASSPGSGGAFYNEQF
many TRBJ1-1 TRBV11-1 ASSSKVNTEAF
medium-sized TRBJ1-4 TRBV11-1 ASSPPRGQGEDEKLF
. TRBJ1-3 TRBV6-6 ASNRGPPAGNTIY
. TRBJ1-1 TRBV19 ASSPTGMNTEAF
. TRBJ2-3 TRBV30 AWSVPVALTSTDTQY
. TRBJ2-7 TRBV6-1 VSGRDRVDEQY
few TRBJ1-1 TRBV12-3/TRBV12-4 ASSLNPNTEAF
many TRBJ2-3 TRBV28 ASSSASGISTDTQY
many TRBJ2-7 TRBV2 ASSDYEQY
. TRBJ1-6 TRBV3-1 ASSQLANSPLH
. TRBJ2-3 TRBV7-2 ASSERALAADTQY
. TRBJ2-4 TRBV30 AWDASGLAGGH
many TRBJ2-2 TRBV29-1 SVSGGFAGELF
many TRBJ1-4 TRBV5-1 ASSLGQTNEKLF
. TRBJ2-2 TRBV20-1 SAKRLDTSGVWDTGELF
few TRBJ2-2 TRBV5-1 ASSLYNTGELF
many TRBJ1-2 TRBV7-2 ASSLGVRLYGYT
many TRBJ2-3 TRBV5-1 ASSTRQGTDTQY
medium-sized TRBJ2-7 TRBV28 ASSLGGGPYEQY
many TRBJ1-1 TRBV5-6 ASSPQAGQNTEAF
many TRBJ2-5 TRBV11-3 ASSQNQETQY
many TRBJ1-2 TRBV14 ASSLRGQEHRGLYGYT
. TRBJ1-2 TRBV5-1 ASSRTGPAGGYT
many TRBJ2-5 TRBV9 ASSVVGETQY
few TRBJ1-6 TRBV7-6 ASSLGGSDSPLH
few TRBJ2-7 TRBV4-3 ASSQDAVPGQGEIYEQY
medium-sized TRBJ2-5 TRBV20-1 SAQIAGGPGTQY
. TRBJ1-4 TRBV3-1 ASSRTDRGTNEKLF
. TRBJ2-7 TRBV12-2 ASRLAQARLNYEQY
many TRBJ2-2 TRBV10-1 ASSESVGELF
many TRBJ2-3 TRBV11-2 ASSADRGREDTQY
many TRBJ1-3 TRBV4-1 ASSQVLAFSGNTIY
many TRBJ1-3 TRBV5-1 ASSFGRGSGNTIY